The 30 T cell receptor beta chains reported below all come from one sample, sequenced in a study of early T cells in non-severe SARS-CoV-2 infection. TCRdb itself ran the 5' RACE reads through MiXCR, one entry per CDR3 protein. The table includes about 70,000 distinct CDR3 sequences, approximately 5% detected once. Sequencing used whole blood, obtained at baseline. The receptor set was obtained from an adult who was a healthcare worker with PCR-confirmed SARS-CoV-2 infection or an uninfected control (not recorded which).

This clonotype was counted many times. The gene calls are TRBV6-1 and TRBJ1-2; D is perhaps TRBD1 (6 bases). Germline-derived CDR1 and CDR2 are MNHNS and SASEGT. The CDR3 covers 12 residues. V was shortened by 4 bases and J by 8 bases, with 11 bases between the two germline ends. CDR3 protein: CASSAQGLGYTF. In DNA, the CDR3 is TGTGCCAGCAGTGCACAGGGCTTAGGCTACACCTTC.

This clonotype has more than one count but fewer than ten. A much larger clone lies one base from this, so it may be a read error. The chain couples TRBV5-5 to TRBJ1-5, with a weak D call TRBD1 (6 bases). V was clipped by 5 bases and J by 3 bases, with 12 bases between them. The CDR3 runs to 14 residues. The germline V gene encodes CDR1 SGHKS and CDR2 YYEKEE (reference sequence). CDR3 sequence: CASSQGYDNQPQHF. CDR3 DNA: TGTGCCAGCAGTCAGGGGTACGACAATCAGCCCCAGCATTTT.

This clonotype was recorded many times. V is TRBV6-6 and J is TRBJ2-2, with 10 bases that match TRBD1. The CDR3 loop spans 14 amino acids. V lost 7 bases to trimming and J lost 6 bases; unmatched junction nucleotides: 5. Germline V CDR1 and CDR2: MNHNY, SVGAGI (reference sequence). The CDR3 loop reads CASKSGTGAGELFF. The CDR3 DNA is TGTGCCAGCAAATCCGGGACAGGGGCCGGGGAGCTGTTTTTT.

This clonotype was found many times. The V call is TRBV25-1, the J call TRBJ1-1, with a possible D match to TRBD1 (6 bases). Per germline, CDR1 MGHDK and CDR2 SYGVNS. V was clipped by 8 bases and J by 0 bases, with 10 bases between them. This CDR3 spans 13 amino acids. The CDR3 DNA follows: TGTGCCAGCGGACAGAACTTGAACACTGAAGCTTTCTTT. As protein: CASGQNLNTEAFF.

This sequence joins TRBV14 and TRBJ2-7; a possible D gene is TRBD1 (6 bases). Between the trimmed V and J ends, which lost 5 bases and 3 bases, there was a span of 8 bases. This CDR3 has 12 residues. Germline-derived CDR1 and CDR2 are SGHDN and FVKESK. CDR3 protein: CASSGQFYEQYF. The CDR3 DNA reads TGTGCCAGCAGCGGACAGTTCTACGAGCAGTACTTC.

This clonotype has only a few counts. CDR3 loop: CAISESSVRAHYEQYF. The CDR3 DNA reads as TGTGCCATCAGTGAGTCGAGTGTCCGAGCCCACTACGAGCAGTACTTC. The chain joins TRBV10-3 to TRBJ2-7; no clear D gene. Trimming removed 0 bases at V and 3 bases at J, with 15 bases between. Looked up from germline, CDR1 is ENHRY and CDR2 is SYGVKD. The CDR3 runs 16 residues.

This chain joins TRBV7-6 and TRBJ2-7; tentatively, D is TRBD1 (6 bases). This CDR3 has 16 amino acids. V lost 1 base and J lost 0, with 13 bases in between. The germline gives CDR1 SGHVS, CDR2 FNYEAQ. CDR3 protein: CASSLGDTGFSYEQYF. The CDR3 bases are TGTGCCAGCAGCTTAGGGGACACAGGGTTCTCCTACGAGCAGTACTTC.

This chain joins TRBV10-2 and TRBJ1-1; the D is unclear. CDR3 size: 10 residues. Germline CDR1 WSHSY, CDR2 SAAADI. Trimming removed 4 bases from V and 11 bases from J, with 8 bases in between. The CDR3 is CASSGPEAFF. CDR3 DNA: TGCGCCAGCAGTGGACCGGAGGCTTTCTTT.

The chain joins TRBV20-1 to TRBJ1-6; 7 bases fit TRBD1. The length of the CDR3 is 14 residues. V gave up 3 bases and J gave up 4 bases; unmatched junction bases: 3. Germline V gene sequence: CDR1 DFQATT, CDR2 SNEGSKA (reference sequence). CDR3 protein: CSASRGQYNSPLHF. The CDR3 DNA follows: TGCAGTGCTAGTAGGGGACAGTATAATTCACCCCTCCACTTT.

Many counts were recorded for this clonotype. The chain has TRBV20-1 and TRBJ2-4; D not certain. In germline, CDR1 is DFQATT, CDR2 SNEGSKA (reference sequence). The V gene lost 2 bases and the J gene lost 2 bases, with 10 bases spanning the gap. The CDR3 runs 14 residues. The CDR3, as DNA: TGCAGTGCTAGACAGGCAGCCACCAAAAACATTCAGTACTTC. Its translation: CSARQAATKNIQYF.

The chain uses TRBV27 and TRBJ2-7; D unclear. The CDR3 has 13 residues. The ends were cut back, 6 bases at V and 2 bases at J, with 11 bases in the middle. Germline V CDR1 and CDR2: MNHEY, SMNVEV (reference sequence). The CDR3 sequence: CASSLARAYEQYF. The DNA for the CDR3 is TGTGCCAGCAGCCTGGCCCGGGCCTACGAGCAGTACTTC.

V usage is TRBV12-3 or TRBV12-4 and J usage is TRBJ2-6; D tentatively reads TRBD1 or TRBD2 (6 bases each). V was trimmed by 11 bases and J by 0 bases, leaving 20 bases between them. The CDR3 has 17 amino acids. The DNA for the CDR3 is TGTGCCGCAGCCAAGTGGGGGGCCCACTCTGGGGCCAACGTCCTGACTTTC. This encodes CAAAKWGAHSGANVLTF.

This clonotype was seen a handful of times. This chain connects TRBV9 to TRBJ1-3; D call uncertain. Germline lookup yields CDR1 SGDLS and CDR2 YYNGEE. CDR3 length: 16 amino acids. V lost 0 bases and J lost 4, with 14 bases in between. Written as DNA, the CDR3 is TGTGCCAGCAGCGTAGAAACCGCGGAGGCCGGAAACACCATATATTTT. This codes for CASSVETAEAGNTIYF.

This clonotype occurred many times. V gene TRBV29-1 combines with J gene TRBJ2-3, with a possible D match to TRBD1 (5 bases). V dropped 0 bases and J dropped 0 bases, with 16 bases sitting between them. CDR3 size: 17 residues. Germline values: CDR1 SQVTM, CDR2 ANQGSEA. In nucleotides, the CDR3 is TGCAGCGTTGAAGATTCCCCAGGGCAGACTAGCACAGATACGCAGTATTTT. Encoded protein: CSVEDSPGQTSTDTQYF.

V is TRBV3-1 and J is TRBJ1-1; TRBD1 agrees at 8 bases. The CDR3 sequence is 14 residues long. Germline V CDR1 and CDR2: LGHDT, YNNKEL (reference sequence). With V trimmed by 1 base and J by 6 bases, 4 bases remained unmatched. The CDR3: CASSQAGQVSEAFF. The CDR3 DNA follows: TGTGCCAGCAGCCAAGCGGGACAGGTTTCTGAAGCTTTCTTT.

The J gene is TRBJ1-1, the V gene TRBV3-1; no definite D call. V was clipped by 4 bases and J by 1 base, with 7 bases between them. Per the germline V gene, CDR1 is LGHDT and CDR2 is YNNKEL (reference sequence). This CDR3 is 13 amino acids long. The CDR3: CASSRLENTEAFF. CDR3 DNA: TGTGCCAGCAGCCGGCTGGAGAACACTGAAGCTTTCTTT.

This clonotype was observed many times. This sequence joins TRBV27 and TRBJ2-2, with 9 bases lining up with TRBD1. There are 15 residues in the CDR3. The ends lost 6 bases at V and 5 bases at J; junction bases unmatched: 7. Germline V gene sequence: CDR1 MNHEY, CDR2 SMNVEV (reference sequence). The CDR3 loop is CASSKQGAWTGELFF. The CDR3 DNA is TGTGCCAGCAGCAAACAGGGGGCGTGGACCGGGGAGCTGTTTTTT.

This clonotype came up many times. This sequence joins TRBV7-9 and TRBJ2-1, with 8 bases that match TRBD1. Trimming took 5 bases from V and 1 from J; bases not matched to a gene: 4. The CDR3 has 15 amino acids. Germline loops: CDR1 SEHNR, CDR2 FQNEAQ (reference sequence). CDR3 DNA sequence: TGTGCCAGCAGCATAAGACAGGGGTCCTACAATGAGCAGTTCTTC. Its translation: CASSIRQGSYNEQFF.

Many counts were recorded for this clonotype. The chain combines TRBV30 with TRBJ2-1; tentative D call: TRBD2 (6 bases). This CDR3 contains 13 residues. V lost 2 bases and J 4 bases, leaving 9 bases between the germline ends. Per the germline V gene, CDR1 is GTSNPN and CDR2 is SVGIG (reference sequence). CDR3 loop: CAWSLSGYNEQFF. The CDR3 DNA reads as TGTGCCTGGAGTCTTAGCGGTTACAATGAGCAGTTCTTC. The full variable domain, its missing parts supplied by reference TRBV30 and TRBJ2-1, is SQTIHQWPATLVQPVGSPLSLECTVEGTSNPNLYWYRQAAGRGLQLLFYSVGIGQISSEVPQNLSASRPQDRQFILSSKKLLLSDSGFYLCAWSLSGYNEQFFGPGTRLTVL.

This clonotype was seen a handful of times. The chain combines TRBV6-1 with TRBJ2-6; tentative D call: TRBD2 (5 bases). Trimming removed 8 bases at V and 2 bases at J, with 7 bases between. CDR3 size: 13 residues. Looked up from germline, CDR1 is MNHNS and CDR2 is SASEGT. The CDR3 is CASGSTGANVLTF. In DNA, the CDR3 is TGTGCCAGCGGGAGTACTGGGGCCAACGTCCTGACTTTC.

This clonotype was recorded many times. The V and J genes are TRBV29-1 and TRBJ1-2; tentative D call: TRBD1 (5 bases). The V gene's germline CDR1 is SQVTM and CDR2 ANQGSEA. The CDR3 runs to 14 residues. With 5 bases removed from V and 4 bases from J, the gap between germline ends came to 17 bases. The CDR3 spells CSVPRGLGGYGYTF. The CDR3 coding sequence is TGCAGCGTTCCACGGGGCCTCGGGGGCTATGGCTACACCTTC.

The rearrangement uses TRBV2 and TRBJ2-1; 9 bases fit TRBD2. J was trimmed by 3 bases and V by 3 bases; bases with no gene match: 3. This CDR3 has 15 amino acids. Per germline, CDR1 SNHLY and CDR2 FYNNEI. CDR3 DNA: TGTGCCAGCAGTGATAGCGGGAGTAGCTACAATGAGCAGTTCTTC. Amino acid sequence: CASSDSGSSYNEQFF.

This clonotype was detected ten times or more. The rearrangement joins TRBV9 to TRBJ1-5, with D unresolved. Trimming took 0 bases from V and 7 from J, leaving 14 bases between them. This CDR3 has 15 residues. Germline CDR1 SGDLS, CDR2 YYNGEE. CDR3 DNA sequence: TGTGCCAGCAGCGTAGATACGGAGGTTGGCCAGCCCCAGCATTTT. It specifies CASSVDTEVGQPQHF.

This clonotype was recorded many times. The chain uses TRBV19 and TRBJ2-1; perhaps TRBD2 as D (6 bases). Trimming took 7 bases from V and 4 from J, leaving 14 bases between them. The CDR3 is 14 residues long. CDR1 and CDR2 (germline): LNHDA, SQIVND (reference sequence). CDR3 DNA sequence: TGTGCCAGTACGGATTTGGGGGGATACAATGAGCAGTTCTTC. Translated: CASTDLGGYNEQFF.

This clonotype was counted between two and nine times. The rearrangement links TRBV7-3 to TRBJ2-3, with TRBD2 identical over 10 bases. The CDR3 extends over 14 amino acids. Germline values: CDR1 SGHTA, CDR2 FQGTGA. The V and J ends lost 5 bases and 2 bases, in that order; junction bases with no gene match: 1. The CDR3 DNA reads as TGTGCCAGCAGCCTAGCGGGAGCCACAGATACGCAGTATTTT. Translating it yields CASSLAGATDTQYF.

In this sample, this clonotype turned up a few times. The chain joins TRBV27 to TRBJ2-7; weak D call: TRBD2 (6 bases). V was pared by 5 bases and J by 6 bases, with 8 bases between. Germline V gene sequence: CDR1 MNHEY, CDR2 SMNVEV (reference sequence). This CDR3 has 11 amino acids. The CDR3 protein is CASSGGFEQYF. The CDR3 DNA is TGTGCCAGCAGTGGGGGGTTCGAGCAGTACTTC.

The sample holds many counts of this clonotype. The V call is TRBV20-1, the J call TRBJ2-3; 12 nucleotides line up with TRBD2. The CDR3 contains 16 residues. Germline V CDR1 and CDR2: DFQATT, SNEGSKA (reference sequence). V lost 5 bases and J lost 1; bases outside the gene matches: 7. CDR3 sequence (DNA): TGCAGTGCTTTTCGGACTAGCGGGACCCGCACAGATACGCAGTATTTT. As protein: CSAFRTSGTRTDTQYF.

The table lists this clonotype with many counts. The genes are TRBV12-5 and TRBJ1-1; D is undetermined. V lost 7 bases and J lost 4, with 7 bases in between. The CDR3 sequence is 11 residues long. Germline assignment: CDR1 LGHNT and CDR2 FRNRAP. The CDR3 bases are TGTGCTAGTGCCATCAGCACTGAAGCTTTCTTT. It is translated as CASAISTEAFF.

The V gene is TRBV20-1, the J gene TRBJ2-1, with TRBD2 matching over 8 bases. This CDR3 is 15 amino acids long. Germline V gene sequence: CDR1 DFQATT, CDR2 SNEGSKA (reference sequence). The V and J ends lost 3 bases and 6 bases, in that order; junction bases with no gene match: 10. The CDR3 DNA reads TGCAGTGCTAGGGAAAGTAGCGGGATTCCCAATGAGCAGTTCTTC. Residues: CSARESSGIPNEQFF.

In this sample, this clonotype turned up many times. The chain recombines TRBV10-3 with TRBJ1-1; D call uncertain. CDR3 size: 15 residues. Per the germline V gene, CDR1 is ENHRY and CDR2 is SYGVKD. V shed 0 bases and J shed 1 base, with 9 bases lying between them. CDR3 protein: CAISESRGENTEAFF. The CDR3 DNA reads TGTGCCATCAGTGAGTCGAGAGGAGAGAACACTGAAGCTTTCTTT.